The rows below give T cell receptor beta chains drawn from one sample of a study of cytomegalovirus exposure and HLA in healthy donors. Sequencing was performed with immunoSEQ multiplex PCR; in TCRdb, only in-frame clones are kept and a portion is missing. The table includes more than 85,000 clones, 60% to 85% detected once. Sequenced material: PBMCs. The receptors here all came from a man aged 35 to 55 in good health and CMV-seronegative. Both conserved end residues are part of each CDR3. Fields, in order: J gene, V gene, D gene, clone size, CDR3 DNA, CDR3 protein. D genes are given only for firm matches. Size tells how often a clone was seen (once, few, many) or the class of an expanded clone, and some rows leave it out.

J: TRBJ1-5; V: TRBV15; D: -; size: -; DNA: TGTGCCACCAGCAGAGAGGGCAGGCCTCGAGGCAATCAGCCCCAGCATTTT; CDR3: CATSREGRPRGNQPQHF
J: TRBJ2-1; V: TRBV19; D: TRBD2; size: -; DNA: TGTGCCAGTAGAACCCCGACTAGCGGGAGATACAATGAGCAGTTCTTC; CDR3: CASRTPTSGRYNEQFF
J: TRBJ2-1; V: TRBV6-5; D: TRBD2; size: -; DNA: TGTGCCAGCAGTTCTAGCGGGAGGGTCTCCTACAATGAGCAGTTCTTC; CDR3: CASSSSGRVSYNEQFF
J: TRBJ2-3; V: TRBV6-4; D: -; size: -; DNA: TGTGCCAGCAGTGACTCCACTACCACAGGAGATACGCAGTATTTT; CDR3: CASSDSTTTGDTQYF
J: TRBJ2-1; V: TRBV4-3; D: TRBD2; size: -; DNA: TGCGCCAGCAGCCAAGAGATTACGGGGGGACCTCTCTACAATGAGCAGTTCTTC; CDR3: CASSQEITGGPLYNEQFF
J: TRBJ2-7; V: TRBV14; D: -; size: once; DNA: TGTGCCAGCAGCCAAGATCCCACCTACGAGCAGTACTTC; CDR3: CASSQDPTYEQYF
J: TRBJ1-2; V: TRBV2; D: TRBD1; size: -; DNA: TGTGCCAGCAGCACACAGGGGAACTATGGCTACACCTTC; CDR3: CASSTQGNYGYTF
J: TRBJ1-1; V: TRBV6-4; D: -; size: -; DNA: TGTGCCAGTAAGGGGGGGTCGAACACTGAAGCTTTCTTT; CDR3: CASKGGSNTEAFF
J: TRBJ2-1; V: TRBV6-5; D: -; size: -; DNA: TGTGCCAGCAGCGGTCACGGGTCCTACAATGAGCAGTTCTTC; CDR3: CASSGHGSYNEQFF
J: TRBJ2-7; V: TRBV5-1; D: TRBD1; size: few; DNA: TGCGCCAGCCGAACCGGGACAGTGAACTACGAGCAGTACTTC; CDR3: CASRTGTVNYEQYF
J: TRBJ2-7; V: TRBV5-1; D: -; size: -; DNA: TGCGCCAGCAGCTCGGTGGGGGCTGCCTACGAGCAGTACTTC; CDR3: CASSSVGAAYEQYF
J: TRBJ2-5; V: TRBV7-8; D: -; size: -; DNA: TGTGCCAGCAGAAGTAGCGGACCGTTGGAGACCCAGTACTTC; CDR3: CASRSSGPLETQYF
J: TRBJ2-2; V: TRBV6-4; D: TRBD1; size: -; DNA: TGTGCCAGCAGCGGGACAGGGCGTAGCACCGGGGAGCTGTTTTTT; CDR3: CASSGTGRSTGELFF
J: TRBJ1-5; V: TRBV6-5; D: -; size: few; DNA: TGTGCCAGCAGTTATACGTTCGCTACGGGTAATCAGCCCCAGCATTTT; CDR3: CASSYTFATGNQPQHF
J: TRBJ2-1; V: TRBV5-1; D: -; size: -; DNA: TGCGCCAGCAGCTTGGCCTTTAGCTCCTACAATGAGCAGTTCTTC; CDR3: CASSLAFSSYNEQFF
J: TRBJ2-6; V: TRBV4-3; D: -; size: -; DNA: TGCGCCAGCAGCCCGGGGGTTTTCTCTGGGGCCAACGTCCTGACTTTC; CDR3: CASSPGVFSGANVLTF
J: TRBJ2-7; V: TRBV28; D: TRBD1; size: -; DNA: TGTGCCAGCAGTTACGACAGGGATGAGCAGTACTTC; CDR3: CASSYDRDEQYF
J: TRBJ2-7; V: TRBV5-4; D: -; size: -; DNA: TGTGCCAGCAGCTTGACCGGAGGCCCCGAGCAGTACTTC; CDR3: CASSLTGGPEQYF
J: TRBJ1-4; V: TRBV6-5; D: -; size: -; DNA: TGTGCCAGCAGTTACGACAGGACCCGTAATGAAAAACTGTTTTTT; CDR3: CASSYDRTRNEKLFF
J: TRBJ1-4; V: TRBV10-1; D: -; size: -; DNA: TGCGCCAGCAGTGATGGGGCAGGGCCTAATGAAAAACTGTTTTTT; CDR3: CASSDGAGPNEKLFF
J: TRBJ2-3; V: TRBV19; D: -; size: -; DNA: TGTGCCAGTAGTGGTCGGATCGGGGGTAGGACCCTTAGCACAGATACGCAGTATTTT; CDR3: CASSGRIGGRTLSTDTQYF
J: TRBJ2-7; V: TRBV13; D: TRBD1; size: once; DNA: TGTGCCAGTCGGGACAGGATATCCTACGAGCAGTACTTC; CDR3: CASRDRISYEQYF
J: TRBJ2-3; V: TRBV11-3; D: TRBD2; size: -; DNA: TGTGCCAGCAGCCAGGGACTAGCGGGATCCACAGATACGCAGTATTTT; CDR3: CASSQGLAGSTDTQYF
J: TRBJ2-3; V: TRBV5-5; D: TRBD2; size: -; DNA: TGTGCCAGCAGCTCATTAGCGGGACTAAGCACAGATACGCAGTATTTT; CDR3: CASSSLAGLSTDTQYF
J: TRBJ2-1; V: TRBV18; D: TRBD2; size: -; DNA: TGTGCCAGCTCACCACCTAGCGGGTCCTACAATGAGCAGTTCTTC; CDR3: CASSPPSGSYNEQFF
J: TRBJ2-1; V: TRBV4-1; D: -; size: few; DNA: TGCGCCAGCAGCCAAGAAAGGAGTCTGTACCCGTTCTTC; CDR3: CASSQERSLYPFF
J: TRBJ2-5; V: TRBV30; D: TRBD2; size: -; DNA: TGTGCCTCTCGGACTAGCGGGGCCCCCCCGACCCAGTACTTC; CDR3: CASRTSGAPPTQYF
J: TRBJ2-2; V: TRBV27; D: TRBD2; size: -; DNA: TGTGCCAGCTGTAGCGGGGTAGCCACCGGGGAGCTGTTTTTT; CDR3: CASCSGVATGELFF
J: TRBJ2-7; V: TRBV7-2; D: TRBD1; size: -; DNA: TGTGCCAGCAGCTTAGAACCTTGGACGGGACAGGGGTTTCGTTGGGAGCAGTACTTC; CDR3: CASSLEPWTGQGFRWEQYF
J: TRBJ1-2; V: TRBV7-9; D: -; size: -; DNA: TGTGCCGCACAGGACAGTACAGAGGTGGGCTACACCTTC; CDR3: CAAQDSTEVGYTF
J: TRBJ2-3; V: TRBV6-1; D: TRBD2; size: -; DNA: TGTGCCAGCAGTGAACTCTTGACTAGCGGGAACAAGTTCACAGATACGCAGTATTTT; CDR3: CASSELLTSGNKFTDTQYF
J: TRBJ1-5; V: TRBV7-9; D: -; size: -; DNA: TGTTCCAGCAGCCCGGGAGGGGTGTATCAGCCCCAGCATTTT; CDR3: CSSSPGGVYQPQHF
J: TRBJ1-5; V: TRBV5-1; D: TRBD1; size: -; DNA: TGCGCCAGCAGCTTAGGCGTAGGGGGCTCTAGCAATCAGCCCCAGCATTTT; CDR3: CASSLGVGGSSNQPQHF
J: TRBJ2-6; V: TRBV4-3; D: TRBD2; size: -; DNA: TGCGCCAGCAGCCAAGATGGCGGGGGGGACTCTGGGGCCAACGTCCTGACTTTC; CDR3: CASSQDGGGDSGANVLTF
J: TRBJ1-1; V: TRBV6-1; D: TRBD1; size: -; DNA: TGTGCCAGCAGTGATGGTGGGTGGACAGGGGGGAACACTGAAGCTTTCTTT; CDR3: CASSDGGWTGGNTEAFF
J: TRBJ2-7; V: TRBV6-1; D: -; size: -; DNA: TGTGCCAGCACCGAAGGGGGATACGAGCAGTACTTC; CDR3: CASTEGGYEQYF
J: TRBJ2-2; V: TRBV30; D: -; size: -; DNA: TGTGCCTGGAGTCCCCCTGGGGTGGGGCTGAACACCGGGGAGCTGTTTTTT; CDR3: CAWSPPGVGLNTGELFF
J: TRBJ2-1; V: TRBV6-5; D: -; size: -; DNA: TGTGCCACCCATACAGGTAGCTCCTACAATGAGCAGTTCTTC; CDR3: CATHTGSSYNEQFF
J: TRBJ1-2; V: TRBV7-9; D: -; size: few; DNA: TGTTCCAGCAGCTTATCTTGGACAGTGGAGGGCTACACCTTC; CDR3: CSSSLSWTVEGYTF
J: TRBJ2-7; V: TRBV19; D: -; size: -; DNA: TGTGCCAGTAGTAGGTCGGCGGACTCCTACGAGCAGTACTTC; CDR3: CASSRSADSYEQYF
J: TRBJ2-7; V: TRBV9; D: -; size: once; DNA: TGTGCCAGCAGCGGACTCCATCGGGGCGAGCAGTACTTC; CDR3: CASSGLHRGEQYF
J: TRBJ2-3; V: TRBV29-1; D: -; size: -; DNA: TGCAGCGCTGTGGCAGGGATGACAGATACGCAGTATTTT; CDR3: CSAVAGMTDTQYF
J: TRBJ1-1; V: TRBV28; D: -; size: -; DNA: TGTGCCAGCAGTTTATCAGGGGCCGAAGCTTTCTTT; CDR3: CASSLSGAEAFF
J: TRBJ2-7; V: TRBV7-2; D: TRBD2; size: -; DNA: TGTGCCAGCAGCTTAGGGCGGGAGGGGTACGAGCAGTACTTC; CDR3: CASSLGREGYEQYF
J: TRBJ1-2; V: TRBV5-4; D: -; size: -; DNA: TGTGCCAGCAGCCCGACGACAGCTTACTATGGCTACACCTTC; CDR3: CASSPTTAYYGYTF
J: TRBJ1-1; V: TRBV19; D: -; size: once; DNA: TGTGCCAGTAGTTATAGTATGTTGGACACTGAAGCTTTCTTT; CDR3: CASSYSMLDTEAFF
J: TRBJ2-2; V: TRBV29-1; D: TRBD1; size: -; DNA: TGCAGCCTTTGGACAGGGCGTATCGGGGAGCTGTTTTTT; CDR3: CSLWTGRIGELFF
J: TRBJ2-7; V: TRBV27; D: TRBD1; size: few; DNA: TGTGCCAGCAGTAAGGCCCATAGACAGGGGTCGCGGTACTTC; CDR3: CASSKAHRQGSRYF
J: TRBJ2-7; V: TRBV6-5; D: TRBD1; size: once; DNA: TGTGCCAGCAGAGCAGGGGGCTACGAGCAGTACTTC; CDR3: CASRAGGYEQYF
J: TRBJ1-5; V: TRBV10-2; D: -; size: -; DNA: TGCGCCAGCAGTGAGTCGGGGGGGAGTTTTCAGCCCCAGCATTTT; CDR3: CASSESGGSFQPQHF
J: TRBJ2-3; V: TRBV19; D: -; size: few; DNA: TGTGCCAGTAGTGTCGGACTGCAAGATACGCAGTATTTT; CDR3: CASSVGLQDTQYF
J: TRBJ1-1; V: TRBV14; D: -; size: once; DNA: TGTGCCAGCAGCTACCTCGGGGTGAACACTGAAGCTTTCTTT; CDR3: CASSYLGVNTEAFF
J: TRBJ2-3; V: TRBV10-2; D: -; size: -; DNA: TGCGCCAGCACCGCAGCAGGGGTGGGAGATACGCAGTATTTT; CDR3: CASTAAGVGDTQYF
J: TRBJ1-1; V: TRBV4-1; D: -; size: -; DNA: TGCGCCAGCGGGAGGGGGACTGAAGCTTTCTTT; CDR3: CASGRGTEAFF
J: TRBJ2-3; V: TRBV27; D: TRBD2; size: -; DNA: TGTGCCAGCAGTCCCGGACTAGCGGGAGAGGATACGCAGTATTTT; CDR3: CASSPGLAGEDTQYF